This entry lists 30 T cell receptor beta chains sequenced from one sample in a study of blood T cell repertoires in COVID-19. Some clones are missing from TCRdb's copy, which holds only in-frame ones; the method was immunoSEQ multiplex PCR. The sample has under 300,000 clones, 79% seen once. Input material: peripheral blood. Source of these receptors: a woman between 35 and 50 years old with active or convalescent COVID-19.

CDR3 bases: TGTGCCAGCTCACCGTCTTCCCCAGGCAACAATGAGCAGTTCTTC. Its translation is CASSPSSPGNNEQFF. The chain employs TRBV18 and TRBJ2-1; unclear D gene. The germline CDR1 and CDR2 sequences are KGHSH and LQKENI. This CDR3 contains 15 residues. The V gene lost 3 bases and the J gene lost 5 bases, with 14 bases spanning the gap.

This clone was seen a handful of times. J is TRBJ1-1 and V is TRBV2, with D maybe TRBD1 (6 bases). V lost 7 bases, J lost 5 bases, and 17 bases lay in between. This CDR3 is 14 amino acids long. CDR1 is SNHLY, CDR2 FYNNEI, per germline. This CDR3 reads CASTWTEMGTEAFF. As DNA, the CDR3 is TGTGCCAGCACTTGGACAGAGATGGGGACTGAAGCTTTCTTT. The variable domain in full, with the rest retrieved from reference TRBV2 and TRBJ1-1, is EPEVTQTPSHQVTQMGQEVILRCVPISNHLYFYWYRQILGQKVEFLVSFYNNEISEKSEIFDDQFSVERPDGSNFTLKIRSTKLEDSAMYFCASTWTEMGTEAFFGQGTRLTVV.

V is TRBV6-1 and J is TRBJ1-3; no firm D call. Trimming took off 3 bases at V and 0 bases at J, with 12 bases between the two ends. Germline lookup yields CDR1 MNHNS and CDR2 SASEGT. The CDR3 consists of 16 residues. The CDR3 reads CASSDPTRDSGNTIYF. CDR3 DNA sequence: TGTGCCAGCAGTGACCCCACTCGGGACTCTGGAAACACCATATATTTT.

This clone was seen more than once but under ten times. The DNA is left out, because the CDR3 cannot be placed on it with certainty; the CDR3 is given as TCRdb lists it. The genes are TRBV19 and TRBJ2-1; TRBD1, the table's D call, lacks a check against the DNA. Germline CDR1 LNHDA, CDR2 SQIVND (reference sequence). With termini counted, the CDR3 has 13 amino acids. The CDR3 spells CASSEVGQGARLF.

The V call is TRBV6-5, the J call TRBJ1-1, with D perhaps TRBD1 (6 bases). The CDR3 consists of 14 residues. CDR1 and CDR2 from the germline V gene are MNHEY and SVGAGI. Deletions cut 5 bases from V and 3 bases from J, with 13 bases between. The CDR3 sequence: CASSTQGRDTEAFF. The CDR3 DNA reads TGTGCCAGCAGTACCCAGGGGAGAGACACTGAAGCTTTCTTT.

The count of this clone is one. This chain uses TRBV18 with TRBJ1-5, with TRBD1 as a possible D gene (6 bases). Trimming stripped 3 bases from V and 0 bases from J, with 9 bases between. Germline V gene lookup returns CDR1 KGHSH and CDR2 LQKENI. The CDR3 runs to 15 residues. The CDR3 DNA reads as TGTGCCAGCTCACCCCGGACAGATAGCAATCAGCCCCAGCATTTT. This gives the protein CASSPRTDSNQPQHF.

The V gene is TRBV7-3, the J gene TRBJ2-1, with 9 positions matching TRBD1. Germline V gene data show CDR1 as SGHTA and CDR2 as FQGTGA. This CDR3 has 16 amino acids. V gave up 2 bases and J gave up 4 bases; unmatched junction bases: 6. CDR3 nucleotides: TGTGCCAGCAGCTTAGGGACAGGGCCTAAATACAATGAGCAGTTCTTC. Protein: CASSLGTGPKYNEQFF.

The rearrangement links TRBV19 to TRBJ1-1, with D possibly matching TRBD1 (5 bases). The V gene's germline CDR1 is LNHDA and CDR2 SQIVND (reference sequence). This CDR3 contains 15 residues. V was shortened by 1 base and J by 4 bases, with 13 bases between the two germline ends. The DNA of the CDR3 is TGTGCCAGTAGTATAGTTGGGGGGTCGGGCACTGAAGCTTTCTTT. Translated: CASSIVGGSGTEAFF. The full variable domain, completed using reference TRBV19 and TRBJ1-1, is DGGITQSPKYLFRKEGQNVTLSCEQNLNHDAMYWYRQDPGQGLRLIYYSQIVNDFQKGDIAEGYSVSREKKESFPLTVTSAQKNPTAFYLCASSIVGGSGTEAFFGQGTRLTVV.

The rearrangement joins TRBV10-2 to TRBJ2-1; D gene unclear. The V end lost 2 bases, the J end lost 8 bases, and 4 bases lay between the germline ends. CDR1 and CDR2 (germline): WSHSY, SAAADI. The CDR3 sequence is 11 residues long. The CDR3 sequence is CASSEGHEQFF. CDR3 nucleotides: TGCGCCAGCAGTGAGGGCCATGAGCAGTTCTTC.

This clone was seen a few times. J is TRBJ1-3 and V is TRBV30; possibly TRBD1 for D (6 bases). The germline V gene encodes CDR1 GTSNPN and CDR2 SVGIG (reference sequence). The CDR3 runs 13 residues. Trimming pared 0 bases from V and 4 bases from J, leaving 7 bases between. CDR3 nucleotides: TGTGCCTGGAGTGTGGGACAAGGAAACACCATATATTTT. It translates to CAWSVGQGNTIYF. Based on the CDR3 plus reference TRBV30 and TRBJ1-3, the full variable domain is SQTIHQWPATLVQPVGSPLSLECTVEGTSNPNLYWYRQAAGRGLQLLFYSVGIGQISSEVPQNLSASRPQDRQFILSSKKLLLSDSGFYLCAWSVGQGNTIYFGEGSWLTVV.

This chain connects TRBV30 to TRBJ2-1; TRBD1 matches 12 bases. Germline V lookup: CDR1 GTSNPN, CDR2 SVGIG (reference sequence). The CDR3 runs 13 residues. The V segment lost 5 bases and the J segment 12 bases; nucleotides outside the gene matches: 8. DNA of the CDR3: TGTGCCTGGGACCGGGACAGGGGGCAGGGGCAGTTCTTC. Amino acid sequence: CAWDRDRGQGQFF. The full variable domain, rest sourced from reference TRBV30 and TRBJ2-1, is SQTIHQWPATLVQPVGSPLSLECTVEGTSNPNLYWYRQAAGRGLQLLFYSVGIGQISSEVPQNLSASRPQDRQFILSSKKLLLSDSGFYLCAWDRDRGQGQFFGPGTRLTVL.

The count of this clone is one. One end of the junction fails to match germline, which may point to a read error. The same CDR3 arises from other DNA sequences in this sample as well. The J gene is TRBJ2-2, the V gene TRBV5-6; D may be TRBD2 (7 bases). The V gene's germline CDR1 is SGHDT and CDR2 YYEEEE. CDR3 size: 16 residues. The CDR3 sequence: CASSPGGGANTGELFF. CDR3 nucleotides: TGTGCCAGCAGCCCCGGTGGGGGGGCGAACACCGGGGAGTTGTTTTTT.

V is TRBV6-5 and J is TRBJ1-1; 10 positions match TRBD1. The ends lost 5 bases at V and 4 bases at J; junction bases unmatched: 4. Per the germline V gene, CDR1 is MNHEY and CDR2 is SVGAGI. The CDR3 is made up of 14 amino acids. The CDR3 spells CASSTDRGRTEAFF. CDR3 sequence (DNA): TGTGCCAGCAGTACAGACAGGGGGCGCACTGAAGCTTTCTTT.

The genes are TRBV7-3 and TRBJ2-2; D possibly corresponds to TRBD2 (6 bases). The CDR3 totals 14 residues. In germline, CDR1 is SGHTA, CDR2 FQGTGA. V dropped 6 bases and J dropped 1 base, with 9 bases sitting between them. CDR3 residues: CASRGLGNTGELFF. The CDR3 DNA reads as TGTGCCAGCAGGGGACTGGGGAACACCGGGGAGCTGTTTTTT.

This clone showed up just a few times. The chain employs TRBV19 and TRBJ1-5; TRBD1 might be the D (6 bases). The CDR3 is 16 residues long. CDR1 and CDR2 (germline): LNHDA, SQIVND (reference sequence). The V and J ends lost 6 bases and 0 bases respectively, with 15 bases between them. The CDR3 loop is CASSPKGGVSNQPQHF. DNA of the CDR3: TGTGCCAGTAGCCCAAAAGGGGGGGTTAGCAATCAGCCCCAGCATTTT.

The CDR3 DNA reads as TGTGCCACCAGCAGAGACCCCGGGAAGCAAGAGACCCAGTACTTC. Translated: CATSRDPGKQETQYF. J is TRBJ2-5 and V is TRBV15, with D possibly matching TRBD2 (5 bases). CDR3 length: 15 residues. CDR1 is LNHNV, CDR2 YYDKDF, per germline (reference sequence). Trimming cost V 0 bases and J 2 bases, with 10 bases left between them.

On this clone: Other DNA sequences in the sample encode the same CDR3. The gene calls are TRBV9 and TRBJ1-1; 10 bases are a match to TRBD1. Germline V gene lookup returns CDR1 SGDLS and CDR2 YYNGEE. CDR3 length: 15 residues. V lost 3 bases to trimming and J lost 5 bases; unmatched junction nucleotides: 7. CDR3 DNA sequence: TGTGCCAGCAGCGCGACAGGGGGCGGGGGAACTGAAGCTTTCTTT. Amino acid sequence: CASSATGGGGTEAFF.

The chain recombines TRBV5-6 with TRBJ1-1; D remains ambiguous. Germline CDR1 and CDR2: SGHDT and YYEEEE. The CDR3 totals 13 residues. Trimming pared 5 bases from V and 3 bases from J, leaving 11 bases between. CDR3 sequence: CASRTTSDTEAFF. For the CDR3, the DNA is TGTGCCAGCAGAACTACAAGTGACACTGAAGCTTTCTTT.

The chain employs TRBV29-1 and TRBJ2-3, with a tentative D call TRBD2 (6 bases). CDR3 length: 14 amino acids. Looked up from germline, CDR1 is SQVTM and CDR2 is ANQGSEA. V was shortened by 3 bases and J by 0 bases, with 10 bases between the two germline ends. CDR3 nucleotide sequence: TGCAGCGTTGATTCCGGGGGTAGCACAGATACGCAGTATTTT. It codes for CSVDSGGSTDTQYF.

The chain carries TRBV29-1 and TRBJ1-6; a weak D match, TRBD1 (5 bases). Trimming stripped 5 bases from V and 7 bases from J, with 15 bases between. Per the germline V gene, CDR1 is SQVTM and CDR2 is ANQGSEA. The CDR3 is made up of 14 amino acids. For the CDR3, the DNA is TGCAGCGTTTCCCAGGGATTAGTGAATTCACCCCTCCACTTT. Protein: CSVSQGLVNSPLHF.

The chain couples TRBV12-3 or TRBV12-4 to TRBJ1-1; D may be TRBD1 (5 bases). There are 13 residues in the CDR3. V lost 7 bases, J lost 1 base, and 10 bases lay in between. The CDR3 nucleotides are TGTGCCAGCAAAGGGGCTCCGAACACTGAAGCTTTCTTT. This gives the protein CASKGAPNTEAFF.

The rearrangement joins TRBV6-1 to TRBJ1-1; 9 bases match TRBD1. The CDR3 sequence is 13 residues long. Trimming removed 3 bases from V and 7 bases from J; junction bases left unmatched: 3. CDR1 and CDR2 from the germline V gene are MNHNS and SASEGT. The CDR3 here is CASSDPGQGEAFF. The CDR3, as DNA: TGTGCCAGCAGTGACCCGGGACAGGGTGAAGCTTTCTTT.

The V call is TRBV19, the J call TRBJ1-4; 8 nucleotides match TRBD1. The CDR3 contains 14 residues. CDR1 and CDR2 (germline): LNHDA, SQIVND (reference sequence). With 6 bases clipped from V and 0 bases from J, the junction kept 0 bases outside the gene matches. CDR3 region: CASRQGATNEKLFF. In DNA form, the CDR3 reads TGTGCCAGTAGACAGGGGGCAACTAATGAAAAACTGTTTTTT. Drawing the rest from reference TRBV19 and TRBJ1-4, the complete variable domain is DGGITQSPKYLFRKEGQNVTLSCEQNLNHDAMYWYRQDPGQGLRLIYYSQIVNDFQKGDIAEGYSVSREKKESFPLTVTSAQKNPTAFYLCASRQGATNEKLFFGSGTQLSVL.

The J gene is TRBJ1-2, the V gene TRBV28; D unclear. Germline lookup yields CDR1 MDHEN and CDR2 SYDVKM. The CDR3 loop spans 16 amino acids. The V gene lost 3 bases and the J gene lost 0 bases, with 14 bases spanning the gap. The CDR3 protein is CASSFPSTLSNYGYTF. The CDR3 nucleotides are TGTGCCAGCAGTTTCCCTAGTACCCTCTCTAACTATGGCTACACCTTC.

The chain couples TRBV2 to TRBJ2-5, with 7 bases lining up with TRBD1. The CDR3 is 15 amino acids. The junction had 12 bases not matched to a gene; V was cut back by 6 bases and J by 5 bases. Germline-derived CDR1 and CDR2 are SNHLY and FYNNEI. The CDR3 protein is CASRAQGLGGETQYF. In DNA form, the CDR3 reads TGTGCCAGCAGAGCTCAGGGCCTAGGGGGCGAGACCCAGTACTTC.

The gene calls are TRBV2 and TRBJ2-1; the match to TRBD2 covers 12 bases. J gave up 4 bases and V 6 bases, and 4 bases lay outside the gene matches. Germline V gene sequence: CDR1 SNHLY, CDR2 FYNNEI. This CDR3 is 15 amino acids long. In nucleotides, the CDR3 is TGTGCCAGCAGCCCCGGGACTAGCGGGTACAATGAGCAGTTCTTC. Its translation: CASSPGTSGYNEQFF.

This clone has only a few counts. V usage is TRBV12-3 or TRBV12-4 and J usage is TRBJ1-6; D is unresolved. Trimming removed 3 bases from V and 10 bases from J, with 10 bases in between. This CDR3 is 13 amino acids long. CDR3 loop: CASSFRERSPLHF. The CDR3 coding sequence is TGTGCCAGCAGTTTTAGGGAGCGATCACCCCTCCACTTT.

The CDR3 protein is CASGRTGNEKLFF. In nucleotides, the CDR3 is TGTGCCAGCGGAAGGACAGGCAACGAAAAACTGTTTTTT. The rearrangement uses TRBV2 and TRBJ1-4; TRBD1 matches 7 bases. The germline V gene has CDR1 SNHLY and CDR2 FYNNEI. The trim removed 8 bases at V and 8 bases at J, leaving 8 bases unmatched. The CDR3 is 13 amino acids.

This clone was recorded once. The rearrangement links TRBV19 to TRBJ1-2; 7 positions match TRBD1. CDR1 is LNHDA, CDR2 SQIVND, per germline (reference sequence). There are 17 residues in the CDR3. Trimming removed 7 bases from V and 4 bases from J; junction bases left unmatched: 18. CDR3 region: CASTLLRDSKTFYGYTF. In DNA, the CDR3 is TGTGCCAGTACCCTGCTCCGGGACAGTAAGACCTTCTATGGCTACACCTTC.

V is TRBV20-1 and J is TRBJ2-3, with 7 nucleotides matching TRBD1. The CDR3 is made up of 15 amino acids. After removal of 5 bases from V and 0 bases from J, the junction contained 8 bases not matched to a gene. Germline V CDR1 and CDR2: DFQATT, SNEGSKA (reference sequence). CDR3 amino acids: CSAGDRVQSTDTQYF. CDR3 coding DNA: TGCAGTGCTGGTGACAGGGTTCAGAGCACAGATACGCAGTATTTT.